The 3 T cell receptor beta chains given below trace back to one sample, sequenced in a study of blood T cells in healthy people across ages. Primers used in a second PCR of about 6 to 12 cycles were a sample-barcoded 5' primer and a J-beta primer mix. One entry per CDR3 protein results from TCRdb running MiXCR on the 5' RACE reads. The table shows 1.5 million to 1.9 million distinct CDR3 sequences, with approximately 43% occurring only once. The specimen was blood. The receptors stem from a woman in her late teens or twenties in good health.

This clonotype was recorded a few times. This rearrangement joins TRBV29-1 to TRBJ2-3; D is undetermined. Trimming took off 7 bases at V and 2 bases at J, with 13 bases between the two ends. This CDR3 contains 13 residues. Germline CDR1 is SQVTM and CDR2 is ANQGSEA. The CDR3 nucleotides read TGCAGCGGGATAGACGGATTCACAGATACGCAGTATTTT. Residues: CSGIDGFTDTQYF.

The CDR3 DNA reads as TGTGCCAGCAACTACAGGGGTCGGAATCAGCCCCAGCATTTT. Translation gives CASNYRGRNQPQHF. This chain links TRBV12-3 or TRBV12-4 with TRBJ1-5; 7 bases map to TRBD1. J gave up 4 bases and V 7 bases, and 7 bases lay outside the gene matches. The CDR3 consists of 14 residues.

This clonotype was found a few times. V and J are TRBV11-2 and TRBJ1-4, with D perhaps matching TRBD1 (5 bases). Germline V gene sequence: CDR1 SGHAT, CDR2 FQNNGV. V lost 1 base and J 6 bases, leaving 9 bases between the germline ends. The CDR3 runs 14 residues. The CDR3 DNA sequence: TGTGCCAGCAGCTTAGGGACAAGATATGAAAAACTGTTTTTT. Protein product: CASSLGTRYEKLFF.